This T cell receptor beta chain was identified in a study of T-cell memory formation after mild COVID-19. Study background: Largely donor-specific TCR clusters were found.

Looked up from germline, CDR1 is ENHRY and CDR2 is SYGVKD. The germline V and J ends were trimmed by 10 bases and 3 bases, with 16 bases remaining between them. The CDR3 runs 13 residues. A 5'RACE reaction primed in the constant segment made cDNA libraries of TCR alpha and TCR beta, and these carried sample barcodes and UMIs. Each CDR3 protein gets one entry after TCRdb re-called the 5' RACE reads with MiXCR. The sample consists of roughly 400,000 distinct CDR3 sequences, roughly 15% of them appearing once. Whole-study results and caveats: Later expanders leaned toward CD4+, whereas clones contracting from day 15 to 85 were balanced CD4/CD8. Largely, contracting CD4+ clones fell within CM and EM, and contracting CD8+ clones within EMRA.

As to this clonotype: The target antigen is unknown.

The chain carries TRBV10-3 and TRBJ2-7; TRBD1 is a possible D gene (6 bases). This sequence originates from a man between 18 and 35 years old who had mild COVID-19 (a few samples of this study predate the infection). Cell type and time point are not known. The sequenced sample consisted of PBMCs or a T cell subset sorted from them (not recorded which). The CDR3 coding sequence is TGTGCCACCCAAGGGGGTCTCTACTACGAGCAGTACTTC. Protein: CATQGGLYYEQYF.